What follows is one T cell receptor beta chain and its context. No antigen is known for it. V lost 6 bases and J lost 6, with 14 bases in between. The CDR3 consists of 14 residues. Per the germline V gene, CDR1 is SGHTA and CDR2 is FQGNSA. The record originates from a study of graft-versus-host responses after intestinal transplantation. About the research overall: Each patient got anti-thymocyte globulin induction, then tacrolimus and steroids for around three years.

Only in-frame clones appear in the TCRdb table, and some are missing; sequencing was by immunoSEQ multiplex PCR. Seen here are about 39,000 clones, under 90% observed once, and the top ten hold around 7%. General study findings and limits: GvH clones were found in recipient marrow; some appeared first in ileum or blood. Individuals carrying graft-donor T cell macrochimerism showed high graft-versus-host to host-versus-graft clonal ratios in allografts.

The chain recombines TRBV7-2 with TRBJ2-2, with D perhaps TRBD2 (6 bases). The clonotype comes from a human patient who received an intestinal transplant, so some T cells may come from the graft donor. The sample in question was PBMCs, obtained about 270 days after transplant. DNA of the CDR3: TGTGCCAGCAGTTCAACGCTAGCGCCCGGGGAGCTGTTTTTT. This translates into CASSSTLAPGELFF. Together with reference TRBV7-2 and TRBJ2-2, the CDR3 gives the full variable domain: GAGVSQSPSNKVTEKGKDVELRCDPISGHTALYWYRQSLGQGLEFLIYFQGNSAPDKSGLPSDRFSAERTGGSVSTLTIQRTQQEDSAVYLCASSSTLAPGELFFGEGSRLTVL.